This TCR beta chain comes out of a study of molecular identifiers for immune sequencing clone quantification. Study information: Within a replicate experiment, RNA obtained from either approximately 20,000 or 98,000 naive CD8 cells was divided into five aliquots, and four of those aliquots were then sequenced. Regarding the study as a whole: For effector cells, clones above 20 RNA copies held over 97% of molecules; for naive cells, under 1%. In a background of 900,000 to 1,000,000 naive cells, spiked Jurkat TCR RNA from one cell was reportedly detectable.

This clonotype showed up just a few times. Its antigen remains unidentified. The germline gives CDR1 MGHRA, CDR2 YSYEKL. V shed 4 bases and J shed 6 bases, with 16 bases lying between them. The CDR3 consists of 15 residues. In preparing bulk TCR libraries, previously described methods and listed TCR primers were used. TCRdb re-called the PCR reads through MiXCR, storing one row per CDR3 protein. The table includes approximately 670,000 distinct CDR3 sequences, nearly 20% detected once. The source is a human donor in good health. Some libraries in this study had Jurkat cell RNA spiked in. The sequencing input was naive CD8+ T cells from blood, with Jurkat cell RNA spiked in. Subset denoted: FACS-sorted CD8+CD4-CCR7+CD45RA+ naive T cells. The chain couples TRBV4-1 to TRBJ1-5; D possibly corresponds to TRBD1 (5 bases). Written as DNA, the CDR3 is TGCGCCAGCAGCCCCTTTGGGGCGCGAGGTCAGCCCCAGCATTTT. Protein: CASSPFGARGQPQHF.